This is a list of T cell receptor beta chains from one sample in a study of vaccination and CD4 T cells after COVID-19. TCRdb independently ran MiXCR on the PCR reads; one entry per CDR3 protein. The repertoire holds nearly 15,000 distinct CDR3 sequences, with roughly 74% as singletons. Their specific antigens are unknown. Sequencing used CD4+ T cells from blood, cultured in vitro, obtained after SARS-CoV-2 vaccination. These receptors were obtained from a human donor who received a COVID-19 vaccine. CDR3s include the opening cysteine and the closing phenylalanine or tryptophan. D genes are given only for firm matches. The size of a clone is reported for some rows only, either as once, few or many, or as a class for expanded clones.

V	size	D	J	DNA	CDR3
TRBV2	NA	TRBD1	TRBJ1-2	TGTGCCAGCGCCGGGACAGCCTATGGCTACACCTTC	CASAGTAYGYTF
TRBV20-1	few	NA	TRBJ1-4	TGCAGTGGGGCAGACTCAACTAATGAAAAACTGTTTTTT	CSGADSTNEKLFF
TRBV6-1	NA	NA	TRBJ1-5	TGTGCCAGCAGTTCCAGGGGAAGCAATCAGCCCCAGCATTTT	CASSSRGSNQPQHF
TRBV5-3	once	NA	TRBJ2-5	TGTGCCAGCAGCTTGGGTTCCAGAGAAGAGACCCAGTACTTC	CASSLGSREETQYF
TRBV7-9	NA	NA	TRBJ1-6	TGTGCCAGCAGCACAGCAACAAAAAATTCACCCCTCCACTTT	CASSTATKNSPLHF
TRBV6-5	NA	TRBD1	TRBJ1-1	TGTGCCAGCAGTTACCTTGGCAGGGGGGAGAACACTGAAGCTTTCTTT	CASSYLGRGENTEAFF
TRBV12-3/TRBV12-4	NA	NA	TRBJ1-3	TGTGCCAGCAGGGACCCGGGGACTGGAAACACCATATATTTT	CASRDPGTGNTIYF
TRBV24-1	once	NA	TRBJ2-3	TGTGCCACCAGTGGGAACCGGGACGATACGTCTAGCACAGATACGCAGTATTTT	CATSGNRDDTSSTDTQYF
TRBV27	NA	NA	TRBJ1-2	TGTGCCAGCAGTTTAAACGCCAGGGCGAATGGCTACACCTTC	CASSLNARANGYTF
TRBV12-3/TRBV12-4	medium-sized	TRBD1	TRBJ1-6	TGTGCCAGCAGTCGGACAGGGCCTAGAAGCTCCTATAATTCACCCCTCCACTTT	CASSRTGPRSSYNSPLHF
TRBV5-4	NA	NA	TRBJ2-5	TGTGCCAGCAGACACCGGGAATCAGAGACCCAGTACTTC	CASRHRESETQYF
TRBV24-1	NA	TRBD2	TRBJ2-1	TGTGCCACCAGTGATCTGACTAGCGGGAGAGATGAGCAGTTCTTC	CATSDLTSGRDEQFF
TRBV7-9	NA	TRBD1	TRBJ1-1	TGTGCCAGCAGCCCCGGGACAGGGATAGGAGGCACTGAAGCTTTCTTT	CASSPGTGIGGTEAFF
TRBV11-3	NA	NA	TRBJ1-1	TGTGCCAGCAGCTTCCAGGGGCAGAACACTGAAGCTTTCTTT	CASSFQGQNTEAFF